The table lists the clone carrying this TCR beta chain with a few counts. The antigen remains undetermined. The data stem from a study of T-cell reconstitution after alpha-beta-depleted transplantation in children. Regarding the study as a whole: In some patients, recipient T cells and intrathymic progenitors surviving conditioning explained high day-60 diversity. T cells produced anew were the main source of T-cell counts and diversity one year after transplant. About two months after transplant, alpha-beta T cells reportedly came from several hundred expanded graft clones.

The library targeted TCRbeta and was prepared with unique molecular identifiers. TCRdb recomputed calls from the PCR reads with MiXCR, one row per CDR3 protein. Here the sample spans 200,000 to 300,000 distinct CDR3 sequences, about 25% being singletons. The CDR3 is 13 amino acids. CDR1 and CDR2 from the germline V gene are SNHLY and FYNNEI. V gave up 7 bases and J gave up 5 bases; unmatched junction bases: 4. This receptor was taken from a girl aged 2-10 years with Fanconi anemia, due to receive a stem cell transplant. The V gene is TRBV2, the J gene TRBJ2-5, with 10 bases that match TRBD2. The sample in question was PBMCs, obtained before TCRalphabeta/CD19-depleted stem cell transplant. The CDR3 loop reads CASKREGFETQYF. The CDR3 DNA is TGTGCCAGCAAGCGGGAGGGATTTGAGACCCAGTACTTC.